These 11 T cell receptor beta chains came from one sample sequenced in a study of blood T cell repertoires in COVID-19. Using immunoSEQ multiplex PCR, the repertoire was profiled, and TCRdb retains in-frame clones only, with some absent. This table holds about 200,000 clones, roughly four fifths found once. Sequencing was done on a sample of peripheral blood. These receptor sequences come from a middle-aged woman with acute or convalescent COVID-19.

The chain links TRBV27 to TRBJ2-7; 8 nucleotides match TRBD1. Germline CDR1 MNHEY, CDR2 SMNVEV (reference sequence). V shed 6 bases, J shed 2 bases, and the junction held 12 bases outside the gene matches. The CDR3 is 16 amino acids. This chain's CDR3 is CASSLAGTGSTYEQYF. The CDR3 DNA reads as TGTGCCAGCAGCCTAGCCGGGACAGGTTCCACCTACGAGCAGTACTTC.

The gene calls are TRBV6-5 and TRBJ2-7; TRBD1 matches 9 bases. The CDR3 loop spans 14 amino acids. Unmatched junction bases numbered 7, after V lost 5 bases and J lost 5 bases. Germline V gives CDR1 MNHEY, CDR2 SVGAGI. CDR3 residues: CASSTRTGADEQYF. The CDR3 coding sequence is TGTGCCAGCAGTACTCGGACAGGGGCGGACGAGCAGTACTTC.

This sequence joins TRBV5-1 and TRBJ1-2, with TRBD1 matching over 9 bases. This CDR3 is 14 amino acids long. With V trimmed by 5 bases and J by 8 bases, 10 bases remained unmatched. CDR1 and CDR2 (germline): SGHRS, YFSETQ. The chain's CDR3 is CASSSGTGFEGYTF. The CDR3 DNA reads TGCGCCAGCAGTTCCGGGACAGGGTTCGAGGGCTACACCTTC. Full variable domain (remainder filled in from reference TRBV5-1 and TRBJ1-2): KAGVTQTPRYLIKTRGQQVTLSCSPISGHRSVSWYQQTPGQGLQFLFEYFSETQRNKGNFPGRFSGRQFSNSRSEMNVSTLELGDSALYLCASSSGTGFEGYTFGSGTRLTVV.

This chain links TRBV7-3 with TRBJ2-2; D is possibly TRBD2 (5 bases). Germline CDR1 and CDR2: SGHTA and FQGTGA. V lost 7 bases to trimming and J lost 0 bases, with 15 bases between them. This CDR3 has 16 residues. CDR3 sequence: CASTRRGQTNTGELFF. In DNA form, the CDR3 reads TGTGCCAGCACCCGGAGAGGGCAGACGAACACCGGGGAGCTGTTTTTT.

CDR3 nucleotide sequence: TGCGCCAGCAGCTTGGTTGGCTTCTCTGGGGCCAACGTCCTGACTTTC. Translation gives CASSLVGFSGANVLTF. V usage is TRBV5-1 and J usage is TRBJ2-6, with D unresolved. Trimming took off 0 bases at V and 0 bases at J, with 7 bases between the two ends. CDR1 SGHRS and CDR2 YFSETQ come from the germline V gene. The CDR3 extends over 16 amino acids.

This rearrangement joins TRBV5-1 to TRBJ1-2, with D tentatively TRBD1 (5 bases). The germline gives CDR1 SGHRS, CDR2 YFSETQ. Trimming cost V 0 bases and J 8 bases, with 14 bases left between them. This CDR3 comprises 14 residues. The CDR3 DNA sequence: TGCGCCAGCAGCTTGGGTGCGGGGCTATCGGGCTACACCTTC. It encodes CASSLGAGLSGYTF.

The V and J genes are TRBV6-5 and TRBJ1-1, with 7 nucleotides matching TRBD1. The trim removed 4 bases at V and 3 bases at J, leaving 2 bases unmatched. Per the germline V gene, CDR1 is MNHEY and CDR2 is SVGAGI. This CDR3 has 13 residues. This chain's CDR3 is CASSWTGYTEAFF. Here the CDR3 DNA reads TGTGCCAGCAGTTGGACAGGATACACTGAAGCTTTCTTT.

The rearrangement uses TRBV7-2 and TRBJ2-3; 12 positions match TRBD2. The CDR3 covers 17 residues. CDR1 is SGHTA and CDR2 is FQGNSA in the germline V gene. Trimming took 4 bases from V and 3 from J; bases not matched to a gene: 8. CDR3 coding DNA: TGTGCCAGCAGCTCTAGCGGGAGGGCCGTATTAACAGATACGCAGTATTTT. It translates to CASSSSGRAVLTDTQYF.

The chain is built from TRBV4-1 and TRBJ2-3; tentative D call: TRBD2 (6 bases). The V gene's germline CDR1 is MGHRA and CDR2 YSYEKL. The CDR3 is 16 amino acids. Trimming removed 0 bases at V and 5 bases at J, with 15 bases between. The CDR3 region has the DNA TGCGCCAGCAGCCAAGAGACGGGGGAGGATTTAGATACGCAGTATTTT. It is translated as CASSQETGEDLDTQYF.

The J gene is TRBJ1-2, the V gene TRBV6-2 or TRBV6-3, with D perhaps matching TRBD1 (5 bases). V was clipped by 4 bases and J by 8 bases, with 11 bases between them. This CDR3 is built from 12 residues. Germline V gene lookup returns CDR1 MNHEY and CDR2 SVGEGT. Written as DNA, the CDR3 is TGTGCCAGCAGTTTCCTCCAGGGAGGCTACACCTTC. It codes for CASSFLQGGYTF.

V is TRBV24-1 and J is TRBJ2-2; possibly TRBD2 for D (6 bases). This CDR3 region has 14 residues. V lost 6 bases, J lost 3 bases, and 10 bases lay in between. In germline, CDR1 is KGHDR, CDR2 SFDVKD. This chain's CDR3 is CATSRGLDTGELFF. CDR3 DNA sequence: TGTGCCACCAGTCGGGGGTTGGACACCGGGGAGCTGTTTTTT.